This T cell receptor beta chain was identified during a study of T-cell memory formation after mild COVID-19. Study overall: TCR clusters showed largely donor specificity.

Findings of the study overall: While clones contracting from day 15 to 85 were balanced between CD4 and CD8, later expanders leaned CD4+. Cross-reactive memory seemingly joined, as some responding clones were found in pre-infection memory.

Per germline, CDR1 LGHNT and CDR2 FRNRAP. J was trimmed by 2 bases and V by 2 bases; bases with no gene match: 12. The CDR3 covers 21 residues. This clonotype was recorded a few times. Its specificity is unknown. 5'RACE, which relied on constant-segment primers, yielded TCR alpha and TCR beta cDNA libraries carrying sample barcodes and UMIs. One entry per CDR3 protein results from TCRdb running MiXCR on the 5' RACE reads. The data show 160,000 or so distinct CDR3 sequences, 31% seen once. The rearrangement uses TRBV12-5 and TRBJ2-1, with 16 bases fitting TRBD2. The origin of this receptor is an adult woman who had mild COVID-19 (a few samples of this study predate the infection). Cell type and time point are not known. Sequencing input: PBMCs or a T cell subset sorted from them (not recorded which). CDR3 in amino acids: CASGLRTPGLAGGPAYNEQFF. The CDR3 DNA is TGTGCTAGTGGTTTGAGAACCCCGGGACTAGCGGGAGGGCCCGCCTACAATGAGCAGTTCTTC. The full variable domain, in which reference TRBV12-5 and TRBJ2-1 provide the parts outside the CDR3, is DARVTQTPRHKVTEMGQEVTMRCQPILGHNTVFWYRQTMMQGLELLAYFRNRAPLDDSGMPKDRFSAEMPDATLATLKIQPSEPRDSAVYFCASGLRTPGLAGGPAYNEQFFGPGTRLTVL.